A single sample is the source of the 11 T cell receptor beta chains below, sequenced in a study of blood T cell repertoires in COVID-19. Profiling relied on immunoSEQ multiplex PCR, and the TCRdb table lists in-frame clones only, not all of them. The sample contains 70,000 to 95,000 clones, 80% of which appear only once. Sequenced sample: peripheral blood. The origin of the receptors is a human donor in a cohort sampled during active COVID-19.

The chain employs TRBV14 and TRBJ1-1; 8 nucleotides align to TRBD1. The ends lost 5 bases at V and 7 bases at J; junction bases unmatched: 3. This CDR3 has 12 amino acids. CDR1 and CDR2 (germline): SGHDN, FVKESK. As DNA, the CDR3 is TGTGCCAGCAGCTTTACAGGGGGTGAAGCTTTCTTT. It is translated as CASSFTGGEAFF.

The chain uses TRBV6-5 and TRBJ1-5, with 10 bases aligning to TRBD1. From germline, CDR1 is MNHEY and CDR2 SVGAGI. The CDR3 extends over 15 amino acids. Trimming took 6 bases from V and 4 from J; bases not matched to a gene: 6. The CDR3 coding sequence is TGTGCCAGCAGCCTGGGACAGGGGACAAATCAGCCCCAGCATTTT. Its translation is CASSLGQGTNQPQHF.

The V gene is TRBV30, the J gene TRBJ1-6; D may be TRBD1 (5 bases). This CDR3 has 13 residues. The V end lost 3 bases, the J end lost 3 bases, and 6 bases lay between the germline ends. Germline CDR1 is GTSNPN and CDR2 is SVGIG (reference sequence). The CDR3 nucleotides read TGTGCCTGGAGGGGGGGCTATAATTCACCCCTCCACTTT. Translated: CAWRGGYNSPLHF.

The gene calls are TRBV11-2 and TRBJ2-7; 9 nucleotides match TRBD1. This CDR3 contains 15 residues. Germline CDR1 SGHAT, CDR2 FQNNGV. With V trimmed by 7 bases and J by 4 bases, 11 bases remained unmatched. This CDR3 reads CASNRGGQGHYEQYF. In nucleotides, the CDR3 is TGTGCCAGCAACCGAGGGGGACAGGGTCATTACGAGCAGTACTTC.

The rearrangement joins TRBV7-2 to TRBJ1-3; 10 positions agree with TRBD1. The CDR3 sequence is 15 residues long. Germline values: CDR1 SGHTA, CDR2 FQGNSA. V shed 1 base and J 6 bases; nucleotides not matched to a gene: 3. The CDR3 loop reads CASSLGGQGSNTIYF. CDR3 DNA: TGTGCCAGCAGCTTAGGGGGACAGGGGTCAAACACCATATATTTT.

The rearrangement uses TRBV3-1 (or the pseudogene TRBV3-2) and TRBJ1-2; tentative D call: TRBD1 (5 bases). V dropped 5 bases and J dropped 8 bases, with 18 bases sitting between them. CDR3 length equals 14 residues. CDR1 and CDR2 from the germline V gene are LGHDT and YNNKEL (reference sequence). In DNA form, the CDR3 reads TGTGCCAGCAGCTTCCAGGGCGGATCGGGCGGCTACACCTTC. This encodes CASSFQGGSGGYTF.

The chain joins TRBV11-2 to TRBJ2-4; TRBD1 agrees at 8 bases. V trimming: 0 bases; J trimming: 16 bases; junction bases outside the gene matches: 5. The germline gives CDR1 SGHAT, CDR2 FQNNGV. There are 12 residues in the CDR3. DNA for the CDR3: TGTGCCAGCAGCTTAGAGGACAGGGTCCAATACTTC. This gives the protein CASSLEDRVQYF.

A note on this clone: In the same sample, other DNA sequences code for this CDR3. This rearrangement joins TRBV6-5 to TRBJ1-3, with D uncertain. Germline CDR1 reads MNHEY; CDR2 reads SVGAGI. The CDR3 is 15 amino acids. Deletions cut 0 bases from V and 0 bases from J, with 6 bases between. The CDR3 loop reads CASSYSGGSGNTIYF. The CDR3 bases are TGTGCCAGCAGTTACTCTGGAGGCTCTGGAAACACCATATATTTT.

A few counts support this clone. The chain recombines TRBV9 with TRBJ2-5; D gene uncertain. The CDR3 consists of 14 residues. Deletions cut 4 bases from V and 1 base from J, with 11 bases between. CDR1 and CDR2 from the germline V gene are SGDLS and YYNGEE. CDR3 protein: CASSREHLQETQYF. The CDR3, as DNA: TGTGCCAGCAGCAGAGAGCACCTCCAAGAGACCCAGTACTTC. Combining the CDR3 with reference TRBV9 and TRBJ2-5 gives the whole variable domain DSGVTQTPKHLITATGQRVTLRCSPRSGDLSVYWYQQSLDQGLQFLIQYYNGEERAKGNILERFSAQQFPDLHSELNLSSLELGDSALYFCASSREHLQETQYFGPGTRLLVL.

The chain links TRBV27 to TRBJ2-7, with 9 bases that match TRBD1. The CDR3 has 15 amino acids. V lost 5 bases and J lost 4; bases outside the gene matches: 9. Germline V CDR1 and CDR2: MNHEY, SMNVEV (reference sequence). CDR3 residues: CASSTRQGVDYEQYF. CDR3 in DNA: TGTGCCAGCAGTACGCGACAGGGGGTTGATTACGAGCAGTACTTC.

This clone has more than one count but fewer than ten. The chain combines TRBV6-5 with TRBJ1-6, with TRBD1 matching 8 bases. The CDR3 has 15 residues. After removal of 5 bases from V and 5 bases from J, the junction contained 5 bases not matched to a gene. The germline gives CDR1 MNHEY, CDR2 SVGAGI. CDR3: CASSLRTGNNSPLHF. In nucleotides, the CDR3 is TGTGCCAGCAGTCTCCGGACAGGGAATAATTCACCCCTCCACTTT.